The clone carrying this TCR beta chain showed up just once. Profiling relied on immunoSEQ multiplex PCR, and the TCRdb table lists in-frame clones only, not all of them. The table includes about 180,000 clones, roughly 86% detected once. The source of the sample is a study of blood T cell repertoires in COVID-19. This CDR3 has 13 residues. The germline V gene encodes CDR1 SGHDN and CDR2 FVKESK. The V gene end was trimmed by 6 bases and the J gene end by 3 bases; junction bases not matched to a gene: 5. The source of this sequence is a woman aged 25 to 39 with active or convalescent COVID-19. Specimen: peripheral blood. The chain employs TRBV14 and TRBJ2-7; 7 nucleotides agree with TRBD2. In nucleotides, the CDR3 is TGTGCCAGCAGTGGCGGGAGATTCTACGAGCAGTACTTC. This translates into CASSGGRFYEQYF.